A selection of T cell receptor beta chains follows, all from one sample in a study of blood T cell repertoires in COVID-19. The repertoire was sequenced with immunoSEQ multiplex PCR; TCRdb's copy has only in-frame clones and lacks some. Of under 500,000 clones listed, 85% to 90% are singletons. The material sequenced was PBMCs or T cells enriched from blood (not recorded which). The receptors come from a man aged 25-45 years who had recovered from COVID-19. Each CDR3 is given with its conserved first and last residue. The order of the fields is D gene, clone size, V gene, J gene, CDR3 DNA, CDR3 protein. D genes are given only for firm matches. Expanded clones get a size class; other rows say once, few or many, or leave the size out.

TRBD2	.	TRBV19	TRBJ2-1	TGTGCCAGTAGATCCCTAGCGGGAAATGAGCAGTTCTTC	CASRSLAGNEQFF
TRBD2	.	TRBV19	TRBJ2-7	TGTGCCAGTAGTAACCCCCCCAGGACTAGCGGGTACTACGAGCAGTACTTC	CASSNPPRTSGYYEQYF
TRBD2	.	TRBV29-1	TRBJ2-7	TGCAGCGCGGGGAGGGCCAGGTACGAGCAGTACTTC	CSAGRARYEQYF
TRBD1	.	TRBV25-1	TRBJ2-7	TGTGCCAGCAGCAGACAGGGGTCCTACGAGCAGTACTTC	CASSRQGSYEQYF
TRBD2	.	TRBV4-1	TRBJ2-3	TGCGCCAGCAGCCAAGCTAGTATAGCGGGAGTTTCAGATACGCAGTATTTT	CASSQASIAGVSDTQYF
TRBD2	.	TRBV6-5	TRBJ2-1	TGTGCCAGCAGTTACTCAGGGACTAGCGGTTACAATGAGCAGTTCTTC	CASSYSGTSGYNEQFF
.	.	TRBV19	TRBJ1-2	TGTGCCAGTAGTATCCGCGACAGGCCCTATGGCTACACCTTC	CASSIRDRPYGYTF
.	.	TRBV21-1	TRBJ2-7	TGTGCCAGCAGCAAATTTGGGACTAGCAGTCTTGGAGAGCAGTACTTC	CASSKFGTSSLGEQYF
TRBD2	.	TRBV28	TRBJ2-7	TGTGCCAGCAGTCCCGGACTAGCTGGTTCCTACGAGCAGTACTTC	CASSPGLAGSYEQYF
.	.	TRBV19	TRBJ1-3	TGTGCCAGTAGCGACAGGCGCGACACCATATATTTT	CASSDRRDTIYF
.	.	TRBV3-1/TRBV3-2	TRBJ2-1	TGTGCCAGCAGCCAAGAGGGCAAACGAAGACCTATCTTC	CASSQEGKRRPIF
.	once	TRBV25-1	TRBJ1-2	TGTGCCAGCAGTTTCCCGGGGTATGGCTACACCTTC	CASSFPGYGYTF
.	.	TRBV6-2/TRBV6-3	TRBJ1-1	TGTGCCAGCAGTTCCCACTCCAATTGGAACACTGAAGCTTTCTTT	CASSSHSNWNTEAFF
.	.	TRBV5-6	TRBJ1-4	TGTGCCAGCAGCTTGTATGCAAAACAGAATGAAAAACTGTTTTTT	CASSLYAKQNEKLFF
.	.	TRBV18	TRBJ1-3	TGTGCCAGCTCACCTCCGACAGCCTCTGGAAACACCATATATTTT	CASSPPTASGNTIYF
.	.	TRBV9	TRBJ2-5	TGTGCCAGCAGCGTGCAAGGGGGGGGCGCAGAGACCCAGTACTTC	CASSVQGGGAETQYF
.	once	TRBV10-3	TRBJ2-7	TGTGCCATCAACCCGAACCCCGGGGGCTACGAGCAGTACTTC	CAINPNPGGYEQYF
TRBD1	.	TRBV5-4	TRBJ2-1	TGTGCCAGCACCGGGACAGGCCTCTACAATGAGCAGTTCTTC	CASTGTGLYNEQFF
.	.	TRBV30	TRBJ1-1	TGTGCCTGGAGTGTGGGTGGAGTGAACACTGAAGCTTTCTTT	CAWSVGGVNTEAFF
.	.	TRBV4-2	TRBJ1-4	TGTGCCAGCAGCCAAGGACGAGGTCAGGAGGGTGAAAAACTGTTTTTT	CASSQGRGQEGEKLFF
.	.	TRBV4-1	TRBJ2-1	TGCGCCAGCAGCCCCCTAGGGGGCAATGAGCAGTTCTTC	CASSPLGGNEQFF
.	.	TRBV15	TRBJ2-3	TGTGCCACCAGCAGAGATCAACCGGGAGAGCGGTATTTT	CATSRDQPGERYF
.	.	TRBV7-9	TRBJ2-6	TGTGCCAGCAGCGCAATCGACAGATTCTCTGGGGCCAACGTCCTGACTTTC	CASSAIDRFSGANVLTF
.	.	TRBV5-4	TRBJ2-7	TGTGCCAGCAGCTTGGGGGTGCGGGTTAGCGGAGGGGACGAGCAGTACTTC	CASSLGVRVSGGDEQYF
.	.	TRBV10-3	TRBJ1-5	TGTGCCATCAGTGAGTCCGGCGGGGGCAATCAGCCCCAGCATTTT	CAISESGGGNQPQHF
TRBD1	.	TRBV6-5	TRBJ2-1	TGTGCCAGCAGCAGGACAGGGGTTGGTGAGCAGTTCTTC	CASSRTGVGEQFF
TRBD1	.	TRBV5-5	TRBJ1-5	TGTGCCAGCAGCTTGGCCGGGACAGCGAAACAGCCCCAGCATTTT	CASSLAGTAKQPQHF